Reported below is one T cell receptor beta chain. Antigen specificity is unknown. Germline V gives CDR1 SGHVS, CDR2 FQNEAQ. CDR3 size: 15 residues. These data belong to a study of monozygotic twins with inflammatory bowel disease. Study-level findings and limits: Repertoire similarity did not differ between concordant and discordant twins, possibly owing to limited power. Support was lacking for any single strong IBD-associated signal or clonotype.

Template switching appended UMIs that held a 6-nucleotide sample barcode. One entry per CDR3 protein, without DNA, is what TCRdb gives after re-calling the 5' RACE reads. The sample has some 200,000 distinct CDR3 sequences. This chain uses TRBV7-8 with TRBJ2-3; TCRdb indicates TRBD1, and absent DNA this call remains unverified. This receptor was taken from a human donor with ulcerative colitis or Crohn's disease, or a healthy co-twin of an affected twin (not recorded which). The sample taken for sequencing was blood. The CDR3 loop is CASSPLGFTTDTQYF.